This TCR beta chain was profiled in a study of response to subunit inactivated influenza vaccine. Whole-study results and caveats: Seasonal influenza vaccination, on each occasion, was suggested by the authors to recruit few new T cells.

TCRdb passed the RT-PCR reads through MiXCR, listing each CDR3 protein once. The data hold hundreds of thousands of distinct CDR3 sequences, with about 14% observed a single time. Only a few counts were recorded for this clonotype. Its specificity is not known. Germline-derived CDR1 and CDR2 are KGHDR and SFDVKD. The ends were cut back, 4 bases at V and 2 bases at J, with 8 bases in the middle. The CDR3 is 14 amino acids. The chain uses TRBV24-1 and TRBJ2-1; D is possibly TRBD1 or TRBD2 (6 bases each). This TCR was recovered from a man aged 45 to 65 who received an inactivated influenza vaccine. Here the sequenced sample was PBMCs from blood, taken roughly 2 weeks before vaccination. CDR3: CATSEGGPYNEQFF. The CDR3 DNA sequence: TGTGCCACCAGTGAAGGGGGGCCCTACAATGAGCAGTTCTTC.